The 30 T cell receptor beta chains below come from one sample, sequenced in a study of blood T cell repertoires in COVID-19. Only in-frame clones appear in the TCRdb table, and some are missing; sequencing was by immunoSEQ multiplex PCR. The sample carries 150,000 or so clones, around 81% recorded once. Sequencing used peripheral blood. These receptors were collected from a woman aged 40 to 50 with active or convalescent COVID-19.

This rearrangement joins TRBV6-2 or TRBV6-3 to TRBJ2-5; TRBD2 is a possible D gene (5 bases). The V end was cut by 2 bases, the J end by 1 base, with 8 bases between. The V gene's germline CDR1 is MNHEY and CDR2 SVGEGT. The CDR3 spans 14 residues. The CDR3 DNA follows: TGTGCCAGCAGTTACGTCCGGGGCCAAGAGACCCAGTACTTC. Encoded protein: CASSYVRGQETQYF.

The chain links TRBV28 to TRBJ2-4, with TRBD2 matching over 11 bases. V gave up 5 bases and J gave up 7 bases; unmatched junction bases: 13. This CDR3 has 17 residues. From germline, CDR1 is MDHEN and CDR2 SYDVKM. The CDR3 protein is CASSPGLAALGGNIQYF. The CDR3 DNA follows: TGTGCCAGCAGTCCGGGACTAGCGGCCCTAGGGGGGAACATTCAGTACTTC.

For the CDR3, the DNA is TGTGCCAGCAGTTCAGTCACCGGGGAGCTGTTTTTT. Translating it yields CASSSVTGELFF. The chain couples TRBV6-5 to TRBJ2-2; D gene uncertain. V dropped 4 bases and J dropped 4 bases, with 4 bases sitting between them. The CDR3 is 12 residues long. The germline V gene encodes CDR1 MNHEY and CDR2 SVGAGI.

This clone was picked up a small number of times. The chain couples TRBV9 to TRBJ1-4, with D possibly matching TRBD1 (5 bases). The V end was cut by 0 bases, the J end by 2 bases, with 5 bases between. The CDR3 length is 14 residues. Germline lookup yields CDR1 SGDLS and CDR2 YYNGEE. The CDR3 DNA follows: TGTGCCAGCAGCGTAGGGGGCACTAATGAAAAACTGTTTTTT. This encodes CASSVGGTNEKLFF.

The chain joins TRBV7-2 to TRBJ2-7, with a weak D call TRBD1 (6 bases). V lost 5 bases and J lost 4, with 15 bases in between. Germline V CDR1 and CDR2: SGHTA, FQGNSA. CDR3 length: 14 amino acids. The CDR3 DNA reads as TGTGCCAGCAGCCTAAGTCCTACAGGGTACGAGCAGTACTTC. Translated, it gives CASSLSPTGYEQYF.

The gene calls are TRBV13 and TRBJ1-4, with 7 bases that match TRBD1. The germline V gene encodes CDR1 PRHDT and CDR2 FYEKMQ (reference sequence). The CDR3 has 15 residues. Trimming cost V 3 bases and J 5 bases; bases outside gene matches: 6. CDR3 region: CASSFQRGPNEKLFF. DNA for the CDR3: TGTGCCAGCAGCTTCCAAAGGGGGCCCAATGAAAAACTGTTTTTT.

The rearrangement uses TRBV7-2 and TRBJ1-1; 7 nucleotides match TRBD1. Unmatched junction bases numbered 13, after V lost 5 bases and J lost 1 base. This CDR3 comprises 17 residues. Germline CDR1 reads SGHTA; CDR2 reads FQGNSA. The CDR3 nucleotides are TGTGCCAGCAGCCGGACTTTGAGGGGGCGCACGAACACTGAAGCTTTCTTT. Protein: CASSRTLRGRTNTEAFF.

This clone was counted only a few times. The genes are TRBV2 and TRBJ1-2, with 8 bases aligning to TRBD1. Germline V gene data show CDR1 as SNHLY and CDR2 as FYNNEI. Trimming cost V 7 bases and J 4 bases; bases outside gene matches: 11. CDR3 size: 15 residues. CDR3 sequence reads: CASISRDRQSYGYTF. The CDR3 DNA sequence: TGTGCCAGCATATCACGGGACAGGCAAAGCTATGGCTACACCTTC.

The CDR3 DNA reads TGTGCCAGCAGTTACTCGAGGTTTTCCACAGATACGCAGTATTTT. Encoded protein: CASSYSRFSTDTQYF. The chain carries TRBV6-2 or TRBV6-3 and TRBJ2-3; D not certain. The CDR3 covers 15 residues. The V end was cut by 0 bases, the J end by 2 bases, with 9 bases between. Germline V CDR1 and CDR2: MNHEY, SVGEGT.

CDR3 protein: CATSPGTGLRDGYTF. DNA for the CDR3: TGTGCCACCAGTCCCGGGACAGGCCTGCGGGATGGCTACACCTTC. The chain joins TRBV24-1 to TRBJ1-2, with 8 bases identical to TRBD1. The CDR3 has 15 residues. V shed 6 bases and J 6 bases; nucleotides not matched to a gene: 11. Per germline, CDR1 KGHDR and CDR2 SFDVKD.

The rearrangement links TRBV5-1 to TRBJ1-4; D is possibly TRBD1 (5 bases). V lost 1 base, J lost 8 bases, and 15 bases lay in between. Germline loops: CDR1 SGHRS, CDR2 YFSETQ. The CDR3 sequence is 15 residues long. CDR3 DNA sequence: TGCGCCAGCAGCTTGACAGGACAATTAGTGGAAAAACTGTTTTTT. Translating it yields CASSLTGQLVEKLFF.

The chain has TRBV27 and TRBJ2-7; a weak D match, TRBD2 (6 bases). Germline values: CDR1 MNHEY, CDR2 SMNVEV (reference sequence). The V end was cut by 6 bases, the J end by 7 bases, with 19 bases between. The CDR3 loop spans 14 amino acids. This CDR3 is CASSPRRAGGEQYF. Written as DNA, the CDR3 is TGTGCCAGCAGCCCCAGGCGGGCCGGAGGGGAGCAGTACTTC.

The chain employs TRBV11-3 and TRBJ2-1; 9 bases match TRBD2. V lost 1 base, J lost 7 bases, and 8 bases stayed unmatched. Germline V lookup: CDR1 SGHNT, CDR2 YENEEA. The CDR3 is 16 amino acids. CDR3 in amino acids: CASSLVGGRAGNEQFF. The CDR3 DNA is TGTGCCAGCAGCTTAGTTGGCGGGAGGGCCGGGAATGAGCAGTTCTTC. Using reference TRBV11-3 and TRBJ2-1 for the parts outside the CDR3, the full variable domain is EAGVVQSPRYKIIEKKQPVAFWCNPISGHNTLYWYLQNLGQGPELLIRYENEEAVDDSQLPKDRFSAERLKGVDSTLKIQPAELGDSAVYLCASSLVGGRAGNEQFFGPGTRLTVL.

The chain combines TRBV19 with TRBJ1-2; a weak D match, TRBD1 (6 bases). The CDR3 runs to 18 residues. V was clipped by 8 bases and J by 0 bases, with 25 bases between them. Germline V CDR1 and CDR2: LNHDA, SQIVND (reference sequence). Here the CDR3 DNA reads TGTGCCAGTCGCCCAAACGGACAGCCGCTTAACTCTAACTATGGCTACACCTTC. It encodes CASRPNGQPLNSNYGYTF. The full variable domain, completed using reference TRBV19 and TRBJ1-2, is DGGITQSPKYLFRKEGQNVTLSCEQNLNHDAMYWYRQDPGQGLRLIYYSQIVNDFQKGDIAEGYSVSREKKESFPLTVTSAQKNPTAFYLCASRPNGQPLNSNYGYTFGSGTRLTVV.

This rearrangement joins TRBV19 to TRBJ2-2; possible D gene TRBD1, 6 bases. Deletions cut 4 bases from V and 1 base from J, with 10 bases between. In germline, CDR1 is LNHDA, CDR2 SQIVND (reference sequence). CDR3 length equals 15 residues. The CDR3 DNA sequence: TGTGCCAGTAGTAGCCCAGGGGAGAACACCGGGGAGCTGTTTTTT. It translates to CASSSPGENTGELFF. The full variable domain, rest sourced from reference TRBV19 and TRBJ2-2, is DGGITQSPKYLFRKEGQNVTLSCEQNLNHDAMYWYRQDPGQGLRLIYYSQIVNDFQKGDIAEGYSVSREKKESFPLTVTSAQKNPTAFYLCASSSPGENTGELFFGEGSRLTVL.

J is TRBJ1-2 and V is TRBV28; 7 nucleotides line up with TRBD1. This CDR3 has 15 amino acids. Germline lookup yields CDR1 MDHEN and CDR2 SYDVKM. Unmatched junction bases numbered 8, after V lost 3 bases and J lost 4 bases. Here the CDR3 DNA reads TGTGCCAGCAGTTTCGCCGGGGGACAGCTCTATGGCTACACCTTC. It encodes CASSFAGGQLYGYTF.

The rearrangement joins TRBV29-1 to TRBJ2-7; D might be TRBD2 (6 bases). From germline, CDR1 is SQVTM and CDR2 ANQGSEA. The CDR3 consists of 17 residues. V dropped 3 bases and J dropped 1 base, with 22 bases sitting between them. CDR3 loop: CSVERRGEATGSYEQYF. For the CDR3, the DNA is TGCAGCGTTGAGAGGAGGGGCGAGGCTACCGGATCCTACGAGCAGTACTTC.

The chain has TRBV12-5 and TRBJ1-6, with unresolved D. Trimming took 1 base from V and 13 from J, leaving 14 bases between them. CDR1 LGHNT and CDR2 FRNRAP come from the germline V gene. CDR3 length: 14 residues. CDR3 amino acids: CASGLAGLVTPLHF. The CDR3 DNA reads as TGTGCTAGTGGTTTGGCTGGACTGGTGACGCCCCTCCACTTT.

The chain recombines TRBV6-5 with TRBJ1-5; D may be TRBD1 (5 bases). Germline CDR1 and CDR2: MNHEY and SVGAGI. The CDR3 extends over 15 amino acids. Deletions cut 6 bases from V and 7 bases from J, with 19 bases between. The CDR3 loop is CASSSVGGYGQPQHF. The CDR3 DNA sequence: TGTGCCAGCAGCAGTGTGGGGGGATATGGACAGCCCCAGCATTTT.

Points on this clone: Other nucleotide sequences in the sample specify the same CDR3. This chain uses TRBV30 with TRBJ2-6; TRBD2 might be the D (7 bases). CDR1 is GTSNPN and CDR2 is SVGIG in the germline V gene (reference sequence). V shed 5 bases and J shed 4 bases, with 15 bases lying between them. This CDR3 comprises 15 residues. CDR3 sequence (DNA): TGTGCCTGGGTTTTAGGGGGGGCGGGGGCCAACGTCCTGACTTTC. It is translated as CAWVLGGAGANVLTF.

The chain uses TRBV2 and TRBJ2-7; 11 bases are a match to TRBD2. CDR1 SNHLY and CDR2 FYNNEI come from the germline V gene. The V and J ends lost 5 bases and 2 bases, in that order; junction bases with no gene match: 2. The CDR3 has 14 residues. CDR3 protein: CASSLAGGPYEQYF. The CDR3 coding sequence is TGTGCCAGCAGTTTAGCGGGGGGGCCCTACGAGCAGTACTTC.

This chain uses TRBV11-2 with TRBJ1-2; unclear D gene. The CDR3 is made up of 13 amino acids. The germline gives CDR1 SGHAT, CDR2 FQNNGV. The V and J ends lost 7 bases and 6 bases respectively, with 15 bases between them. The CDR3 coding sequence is TGTGCCAGCATCCCCCCGGGTTCACATGGCTACACCTTC. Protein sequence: CASIPPGSHGYTF.

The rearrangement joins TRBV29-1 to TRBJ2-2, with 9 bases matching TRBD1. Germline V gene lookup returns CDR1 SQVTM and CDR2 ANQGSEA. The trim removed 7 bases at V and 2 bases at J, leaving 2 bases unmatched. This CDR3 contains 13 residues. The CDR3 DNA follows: TGCAGCGGGGGACAGGGAAACACCGGGGAGCTGTTTTTT. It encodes CSGGQGNTGELFF.

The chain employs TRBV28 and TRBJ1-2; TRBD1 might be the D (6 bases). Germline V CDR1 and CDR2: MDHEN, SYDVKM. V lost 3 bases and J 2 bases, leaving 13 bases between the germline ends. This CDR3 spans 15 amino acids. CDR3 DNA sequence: TGTGCCAGCAGTTTCGGGGGGGGCCCAAACTATGGCTACACCTTC. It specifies CASSFGGGPNYGYTF.

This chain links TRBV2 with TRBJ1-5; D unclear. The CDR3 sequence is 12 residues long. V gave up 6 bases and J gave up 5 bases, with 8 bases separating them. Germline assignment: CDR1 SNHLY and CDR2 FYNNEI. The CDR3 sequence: CASRPADQPQHF. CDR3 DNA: TGTGCCAGCAGGCCCGCGGATCAGCCCCAGCATTTT.

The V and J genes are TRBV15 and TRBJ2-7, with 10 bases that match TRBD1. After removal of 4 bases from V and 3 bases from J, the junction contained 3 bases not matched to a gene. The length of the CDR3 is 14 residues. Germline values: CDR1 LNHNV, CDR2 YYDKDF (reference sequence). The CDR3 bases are TGTGCCACCAGCACCCGGACAGGGGGCTACGAGCAGTACTTC. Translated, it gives CATSTRTGGYEQYF.

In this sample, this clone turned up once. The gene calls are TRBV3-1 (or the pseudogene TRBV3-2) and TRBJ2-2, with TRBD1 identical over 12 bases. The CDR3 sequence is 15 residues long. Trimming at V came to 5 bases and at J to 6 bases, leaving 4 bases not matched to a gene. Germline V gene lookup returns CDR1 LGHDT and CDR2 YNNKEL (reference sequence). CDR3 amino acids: CASSWGQGAAGELFF. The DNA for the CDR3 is TGTGCCAGCAGCTGGGGACAGGGGGCAGCCGGGGAGCTGTTTTTT.

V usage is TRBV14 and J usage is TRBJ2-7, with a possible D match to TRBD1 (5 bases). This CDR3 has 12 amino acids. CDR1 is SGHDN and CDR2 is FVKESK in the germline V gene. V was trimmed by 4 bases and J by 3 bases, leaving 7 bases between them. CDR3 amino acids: CASSPGLYEQYF. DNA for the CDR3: TGTGCCAGCAGCCCAGGGCTCTACGAGCAGTACTTC.

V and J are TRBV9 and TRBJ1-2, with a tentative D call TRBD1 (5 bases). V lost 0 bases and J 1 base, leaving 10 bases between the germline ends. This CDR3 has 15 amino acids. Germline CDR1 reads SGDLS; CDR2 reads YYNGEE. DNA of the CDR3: TGTGCCAGCAGCGTAGTTGCAGGGTTTAACTATGGCTACACCTTC. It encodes CASSVVAGFNYGYTF.

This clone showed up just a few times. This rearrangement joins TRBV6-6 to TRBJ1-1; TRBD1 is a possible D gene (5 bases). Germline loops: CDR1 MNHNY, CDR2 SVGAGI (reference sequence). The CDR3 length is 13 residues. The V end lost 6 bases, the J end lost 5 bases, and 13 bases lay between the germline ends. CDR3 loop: CASSLGGNTEAFF. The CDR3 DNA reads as TGTGCCAGCAGCCTGGGGGGTAATACTGAAGCTTTCTTT.